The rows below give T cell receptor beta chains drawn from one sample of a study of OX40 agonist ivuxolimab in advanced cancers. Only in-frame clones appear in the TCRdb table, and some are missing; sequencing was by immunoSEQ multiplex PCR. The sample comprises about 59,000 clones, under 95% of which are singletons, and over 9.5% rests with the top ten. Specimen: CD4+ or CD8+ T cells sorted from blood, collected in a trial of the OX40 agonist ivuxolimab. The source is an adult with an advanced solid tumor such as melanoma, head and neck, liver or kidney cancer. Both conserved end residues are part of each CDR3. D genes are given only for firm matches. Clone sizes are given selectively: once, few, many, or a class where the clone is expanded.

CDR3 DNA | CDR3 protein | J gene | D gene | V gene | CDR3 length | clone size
TGCGCCAGCAGCCAAGAGGCCATCGGCCTCGACGAGCAGTACTTC | CASSQEAIGLDEQYF | TRBJ2-7 | NA | TRBV4-1 | 15 | once
TGTGCCAGTCAGATGAGGTACACAGATACGCAGTATTTT | CASQMRYTDTQYF | TRBJ2-3 | NA | TRBV5-6 | 13 | NA
TGTGCCAGCAGCTTATCAGGCGGACCGGGCTACGAGCAGTACTTC | CASSLSGGPGYEQYF | TRBJ2-7 | NA | TRBV7-2 | 15 | NA
TGTGCCAGCAGCCTCTGGGGAGGGTCCCCAGATACGCAGTATTTT | CASSLWGGSPDTQYF | TRBJ2-3 | TRBD2 | TRBV7-2 | 15 | NA
TGTGCCAGCAGTTTGTGGACTAGCGGAGTCGCTCAAGAGACCCAGTACTTC | CASSLWTSGVAQETQYF | TRBJ2-5 | TRBD2 | TRBV28 | 17 | NA
TGTGCCAGCTCACCGCCAGATTCCTACGAGCAGTACTTC | CASSPPDSYEQYF | TRBJ2-7 | NA | TRBV18 | 13 | once
TGTGCCAGCAGCGTAGATGGGGGGGTCAACGAGCAGTACTTC | CASSVDGGVNEQYF | TRBJ2-7 | TRBD2 | TRBV9 | 14 | NA
TGTGCCAGCAGCCCCCCTAATCAGAATGGCTACACCTTC | CASSPPNQNGYTF | TRBJ1-2 | NA | TRBV5-6 | 13 | NA
TGTGCCACCAGCAGAGATATCGGGCAGGGGATGGGCAAAAACATTCAGTACTTC | CATSRDIGQGMGKNIQYF | TRBJ2-4 | NA | TRBV15 | 18 | once
TGTGCCAGCAGCCAAGAATACGCTTGTGACAGGGGGTTCTCTGGAAACACCATATATTTT | CASSQEYACDRGFSGNTIYF | TRBJ1-3 | TRBD1 | TRBV14 | 20 | NA
TGTGCCAGCAGCGCCCCCAGGTCGGGGGGAGGCTCTGGAAACACCATATATTTT | CASSAPRSGGGSGNTIYF | TRBJ1-3 | NA | TRBV9 | 18 | NA
TGTGCCAGCAGCTTCCGGGAAGACCAGCCCCAGCATTTT | CASSFREDQPQHF | TRBJ1-5 | NA | TRBV7-9 | 13 | NA
TGCGCCAGCAGCCAAGATCTCGTAGCGGGGGCATCAGATACGCAGTATTTT | CASSQDLVAGASDTQYF | TRBJ2-3 | TRBD2 | TRBV4-3 | 17 | NA
TGTGCCAGCAGCTTGCTGGGCCGGAGCACAGATACGCAGTATTTT | CASSLLGRSTDTQYF | TRBJ2-3 | NA | TRBV11-2 | 15 | NA
TGTGCCAGCAGCTTATTGGGACAGGCTTACTACAATGAGCAGTTCTTC | CASSLLGQAYYNEQFF | TRBJ2-1 | TRBD1 | TRBV11-2 | 16 | NA
TGTGCCAGCAGCGTAGTATCTGGGGACGAGCAGTACTTC | CASSVVSGDEQYF | TRBJ2-7 | NA | TRBV9 | 13 | NA
TGCGCCAGCAGCCTCGGACAGGGGGCCTACAATGAGCAGTTCTTC | CASSLGQGAYNEQFF | TRBJ2-1 | TRBD1 | TRBV4-1 | 15 | NA
TGTGCCAGTAATAGTAAAGCTAACTATGGCTACACCTTC | CASNSKANYGYTF | TRBJ1-2 | NA | TRBV19 | 13 | NA
TGTGCCAGCAGTTACACGGGACAAAATGAGCAGTTCTTC | CASSYTGQNEQFF | TRBJ2-1 | NA | TRBV6-5 | 13 | NA
TGTGCCAGCAGTGTCGGGACTAGCGAACCCTACGAGCAGTACTTC | CASSVGTSEPYEQYF | TRBJ2-7 | TRBD2 | TRBV7-8 | 15 | NA
TGCAGCGTTGAGCCGCCACCCCCGGCGGGGTACAATGAGCAGTTCTTC | CSVEPPPPAGYNEQFF | TRBJ2-1 | NA | TRBV29-1 | 16 | NA
TGTGCCAGCAGTTTTCTCTCTGTAGCGGGTAGCTCCTACAATGAGCAGTTCTTC | CASSFLSVAGSSYNEQFF | TRBJ2-1 | TRBD2 | TRBV28 | 18 | NA
TGTGCCAGCAGCGTAACTAGCGTCTCCCGCACAGATACGCAGTATTTT | CASSVTSVSRTDTQYF | TRBJ2-3 | TRBD2 | TRBV7-2 | 16 | NA
TGTGCCAGTAGTTCCCAATCCCGACAGGGACAAGGTGGGGGCTACACCTTC | CASSSQSRQGQGGGYTF | TRBJ1-2 | TRBD1 | TRBV19 | 17 | NA
TGTGCCAGCAGCCCGACTAGCGGCTCCTACGAGCAGTACTTC | CASSPTSGSYEQYF | TRBJ2-7 | TRBD2 | TRBV5-4 | 14 | NA
TGTGCCAGCAGCCCGACCCCCGGGACTAGCGGGAGCAGTGGTTTTGGCTACGAGCAGTACTTC | CASSPTPGTSGSSGFGYEQYF | TRBJ2-7 | TRBD2 | TRBV7-3 | 21 | NA
TGCGCCAGCAGAGAGCGGGACCGGTCCTACAATGAGCAGTTCTTC | CASRERDRSYNEQFF | TRBJ2-1 | TRBD2 | TRBV5-1 | 15 | NA
TGTGCCAGCAGTTCGGGGTACACTGAAGCTTTCTTT | CASSSGYTEAFF | TRBJ1-1 | NA | TRBV27 | 12 | NA
TGTGCCAGCAGCCCACCCCTAGCGGGTTATGAGACCCAGTACTTC | CASSPPLAGYETQYF | TRBJ2-5 | TRBD2 | TRBV13 | 15 | NA
TGCGCCAGCAGCCCGGGTTCATACTATGGCTACACCTTC | CASSPGSYYGYTF | TRBJ1-2 | NA | TRBV4-1 | 13 | NA
TGTGCCAGCAGTTTAAGGCTAGCGCTAGTCCAAGAGACCCGGTACTTC | CASSLRLALVQETRYF | TRBJ2-5 | NA | TRBV28 | 16 | NA
TGTGCCAGCAGTTTAGGTCTAGCGGGAGAGGTCGGAGGATTCCAAGAGACCCAGTACTTC | CASSLGLAGEVGGFQETQYF | TRBJ2-5 | TRBD2 | TRBV28 | 20 | NA
TGTGCCAGCAGTTTACGGATTAGCGGGAGGGCCACGGAGACCCAGTACTTC | CASSLRISGRATETQYF | TRBJ2-5 | TRBD2 | TRBV7-2 | 17 | NA
TGCGCCAGCAGCCGAGACCGGGACAGGACATATCAGCCCCAGCATTTT | CASSRDRDRTYQPQHF | TRBJ1-5 | TRBD1 | TRBV4-1 | 16 | NA